These 27 T cell receptor beta chains originate from one sample sequenced in a study of regulatory T cells in long-lasting Graves disease. Building of the TCR beta libraries involved iRepertoire HTBI primers and Arm-PCR of CDR3 regions. TCRdb processed the multiplex PCR reads anew with MiXCR; each CDR3 protein has one entry. The sample gives 390,000 or so distinct CDR3 sequences, 20% to 25% of which show up once; approximately 28% is in the top ten. Time point in this sample: persistent/refractory GD, antithyroid drugs over 5 years with positive TRAb. After RNA was extracted from PBMCs, the TCR library was made from it. This material consisted of peripheral blood mononuclear cells (PBMCs), taken when the disease was refractory, from a patient treated with antithyroid drugs. The receptor source for this set is a woman aged 40 to 49 with Graves disease.

This chain links TRBV2 with TRBJ1-1, with D possibly matching TRBD1 (5 bases). The CDR3 length is 12 residues. Germline V CDR1 and CDR2: SNHLY, FYNNEI. V gave up 9 bases and J gave up 6 bases, with 14 bases separating them. This CDR3 is CASTGLSSEAFF. In DNA, the CDR3 is TGTGCCAGTACAGGACTCTCCTCTGAAGCTTTCTTT.

This clonotype was picked up many times. This sequence joins TRBV28 and TRBJ2-5; 9 nucleotides align to TRBD1. The CDR3 loop spans 17 amino acids. CDR1 is MDHEN, CDR2 SYDVKM, per germline. V shed 2 bases, J shed 2 bases, and the junction held 9 bases outside the gene matches. The CDR3 spells CASSLATGTGIQETQYF. The DNA of the CDR3 is TGTGCCAGCAGTTTAGCGACCGGGACAGGGATACAAGAGACCCAGTACTTC.

This clonotype was counted ten times or more. The J gene is TRBJ2-4, the V gene TRBV12-3 or TRBV12-4, with D perhaps assigned TRBD1 or TRBD2 (6 bases each). V was clipped by 6 bases and J by 0 bases, with 18 bases between them. This CDR3 spans 17 amino acids. The DNA of the CDR3 is TGTGCCAGCAGCCCCTCGGGGGCAAAGCTAGCCAAAAACATTCAGTACTTC. Translation gives CASSPSGAKLAKNIQYF.

This clonotype was recorded at least ten times. This chain joins TRBV28 and TRBJ2-5, with 8 positions matching TRBD2. This CDR3 spans 17 amino acids. The germline gives CDR1 MDHEN, CDR2 SYDVKM. J was trimmed by 5 bases and V by 6 bases; bases with no gene match: 17. The CDR3 nucleotides read TGTGCCAGCAGCCAGACGGATGGCGGGGGGTTAGAGGAGACCCAGTACTTC. Encoded protein: CASSQTDGGGLEETQYF.

There are a few counts of this clonotype. The chain is built from TRBV25-1 and TRBJ2-5; a weak D match, TRBD1 (5 bases). The CDR3 is made up of 14 amino acids. In germline, CDR1 is MGHDK, CDR2 SYGVNS. V shed 5 bases and J shed 4 bases, with 14 bases lying between them. CDR3 residues: CASSKLGRRETQYF. DNA for the CDR3: TGTGCCAGCAGTAAGTTGGGGCGGAGAGAGACCCAGTACTTC.

This chain links TRBV6-2 or TRBV6-3 with TRBJ2-3, with D possibly matching TRBD2 (6 bases). V dropped 0 bases and J dropped 6 bases, with 13 bases sitting between them. This CDR3 is 15 amino acids long. The germline gives CDR1 MNHEY, CDR2 SVGEGT. The CDR3 coding sequence is TGTGCCAGCAGTTACTCGGGGGGTCCCTGGGATACGCAGTATTTT. Encoded protein: CASSYSGGPWDTQYF.

V is TRBV28 and J is TRBJ2-1; 9 bases agree with TRBD1. Trimming at V came to 5 bases and at J to 5 bases, leaving 10 bases not matched to a gene. Germline V lookup: CDR1 MDHEN, CDR2 SYDVKM. This CDR3 has 16 amino acids. The CDR3 DNA reads TGTGCCAGCAGTCCTGCCTCCGGGACAGGGAACAATGAGCAGTTCTTC. Protein sequence: CASSPASGTGNNEQFF.

On this clonotype: It may be a read error: a sequence one base away is much more abundant. The chain joins TRBV6-2 or TRBV6-3 to TRBJ2-5; a possible D gene is TRBD1 (5 bases). Germline CDR1 MNHEY, CDR2 SVGEGT. This CDR3 has 11 amino acids. CDR3 in DNA: TGTCAGACAGTTGTTGGAGAGACCCAGTACTTC. It translates to CQTVVGETQYF.

This clonotype was observed a handful of times. The chain has TRBV6-5 and TRBJ2-7, with 12 bases lining up with TRBD2. The germline V gene has CDR1 MNHEY and CDR2 SVGAGI. The CDR3 contains 15 residues. The V and J ends lost 0 bases and 8 bases, in that order; junction bases with no gene match: 5. This CDR3 reads CASSYSASGRAQQYF. CDR3 nucleotide sequence: TGTGCCAGCAGTTACTCGGCTAGCGGGAGGGCACAGCAGTACTTC.

This chain connects TRBV28 to TRBJ2-4; 9 nucleotides align to TRBD2. V dropped 6 bases and J dropped 0; count of bases not matched to a gene: 15. The CDR3 is 19 residues long. In germline, CDR1 is MDHEN, CDR2 SYDVKM. This CDR3 is CASSQAASGNRVAKNIQYF. CDR3 in DNA: TGTGCCAGCAGCCAAGCCGCTAGCGGGAATCGGGTAGCCAAAAACATTCAGTACTTC.

This clonotype was seen at least ten times. The chain has TRBV19 and TRBJ1-1; 9 bases match TRBD1. In germline, CDR1 is LNHDA, CDR2 SQIVND (reference sequence). The CDR3 has 16 residues. Trimming removed 4 bases from V and 1 base from J; junction bases left unmatched: 7. The CDR3 nucleotides read TGTGCCAGTAGTAAACAGGGGGCCCTGCGGAACACTGAAGCTTTCTTT. It translates to CASSKQGALRNTEAFF. Complete variable domain (other parts from reference TRBV19 and TRBJ1-1): DGGITQSPKYLFRKEGQNVTLSCEQNLNHDAMYWYRQDPGQGLRLIYYSQIVNDFQKGDIAEGYSVSREKKESFPLTVTSAQKNPTAFYLCASSKQGALRNTEAFFGQGTRLTVV.

This clonotype has at least ten counts. The chain combines TRBV6-5 with TRBJ2-5; 10 nucleotides match TRBD2. Germline CDR1 MNHEY, CDR2 SVGAGI. The CDR3 extends over 16 amino acids. V dropped 0 bases and J dropped 1; count of bases not matched to a gene: 2. This chain's CDR3 is CASSYSTSGFQETQYF. CDR3 coding DNA: TGTGCCAGCAGTTACTCGACTAGCGGGTTCCAAGAGACCCAGTACTTC.

This chain joins TRBV7-9 and TRBJ1-1; D ambiguous. The germline V gene has CDR1 SEHNR and CDR2 FQNEAQ (reference sequence). This CDR3 spans 16 amino acids. Trimming took off 4 bases at V and 0 bases at J, with 15 bases between the two ends. CDR3: CASSYAPRIMNTEAFF. The CDR3 DNA reads TGTGCCAGCAGCTACGCGCCAAGAATTATGAACACTGAAGCTTTCTTT.

This clonotype was seen more than once but under ten times. The gene calls are TRBV6-5 and TRBJ2-7; D perhaps matches TRBD1 (5 bases). The germline V gene encodes CDR1 MNHEY and CDR2 SVGAGI. This CDR3 is 16 amino acids long. With 0 bases removed from V and 5 bases from J, the gap between germline ends came to 17 bases. This chain's CDR3 is CASSYSFPNLGDEQYF. The CDR3, as DNA: TGTGCCAGCAGTTACTCTTTCCCCAATCTAGGGGACGAGCAGTACTTC.

The chain couples TRBV6-2 or TRBV6-3 to TRBJ2-7, with D hard to call. The CDR3 is made up of 13 amino acids. CDR1 and CDR2 (germline): MNHEY, SVGEGT. V gave up 6 bases and J gave up 2 bases, with 11 bases separating them. CDR3 bases: TGTGCCAGCAGCCAAGAATTAACCTACGAGCAGTACTTC. Amino acids: CASSQELTYEQYF.

This clonotype was counted ten times or more. V gene TRBV20-1 combines with J gene TRBJ1-2; no definite D call. This CDR3 is built from 13 residues. Germline CDR1 and CDR2: DFQATT and SNEGSKA (reference sequence). The germline V and J ends were trimmed by 3 bases and 3 bases, with 11 bases remaining between them. The CDR3 sequence is CSASRGQDYGYTF. The CDR3, as DNA: TGCAGTGCTAGTCGCGGTCAGGACTATGGCTACACCTTC.

This clonotype was recorded many times. The CDR3 loop reads CASSLTGPEQYF. The CDR3 coding sequence is TGTGCCAGCAGCTTAACAGGGCCCGAGCAGTACTTC. V and J are TRBV5-7 and TRBJ2-7; maybe TRBD1 (6 bases). TRBV5-7 falls under the ORF class, with uncertain function. V was cut by 2 bases and J by 6 bases, with 9 bases left in between. The CDR3 has 12 residues.

V and J are TRBV29-1 and TRBJ1-3, with D unclear. This CDR3 spans 13 amino acids. The ends were cut back, 6 bases at V and 6 bases at J, with 15 bases in the middle. Germline V gene sequence: CDR1 SQVTM, CDR2 ANQGSEA. The CDR3 DNA reads TGCAGCGTGGTCGAGGCAGGCGAAAACACCATATATTTT. Translated: CSVVEAGENTIYF.

In its sample, this clonotype was seen many times. This CDR3 is CASSTFRGFGNQPQHF. The CDR3 coding sequence is TGTGCCAGCAGTACCTTCAGGGGGTTTGGCAATCAGCCCCAGCATTTT. The rearrangement uses TRBV28 and TRBJ1-5; 7 bases map to TRBD1. Unmatched junction bases numbered 9, after V lost 5 bases and J lost 2 bases. The germline V gene encodes CDR1 MDHEN and CDR2 SYDVKM. CDR3 length: 16 amino acids.

The table lists this clonotype with many counts. The chain employs TRBV30 and TRBJ1-1, with D uncertain. Per germline, CDR1 GTSNPN and CDR2 SVGIG (reference sequence). This CDR3 contains 11 residues. The CDR3 sequence is CVLRRGTEAFF. The CDR3 coding sequence is TGTGTACTAAGACGGGGCACTGAAGCTTTCTTT. The variable domain in full, with the rest retrieved from reference TRBV30 and TRBJ1-1, is SQTIHQWPATLVQPVGSPLSLECTVEGTSNPNLYWYRQAAGRGLQLLFYSVGIGQISSEVPQNLSASRPQDRQFILSSKKLLLSDSGFYLCVLRRGTEAFFGQGTRLTVV.

The V gene is TRBV28, the J gene TRBJ2-1, with D possibly matching TRBD2 (5 bases). The CDR3 runs to 15 residues. Germline V gene data show CDR1 as MDHEN and CDR2 as SYDVKM. V gave up 5 bases and J gave up 7 bases, with 18 bases separating them. CDR3 loop: CASSPERPSPNEQFF. The CDR3, as DNA: TGTGCCAGCAGTCCGGAGCGGCCTAGTCCAAATGAGCAGTTCTTC.

This clonotype has ten or more counts. The CDR3 spells CASSVDRYWDYEQYF. CDR3 DNA: TGTGCCAGCAGTGTTGACAGGTATTGGGACTACGAGCAGTACTTC. The gene calls are TRBV28 and TRBJ2-7; D perhaps matches TRBD1 (6 bases). The germline V gene has CDR1 MDHEN and CDR2 SYDVKM. The CDR3 has 15 amino acids. The V end lost 5 bases, the J end lost 3 bases, and 17 bases lay between the germline ends.

This clonotype was recorded once. CDR3 in DNA: TGTGCCAGTAGTGGTGCCGACACCCGAAGCTACGAGCAGTACTTC. Its translation: CASSGADTRSYEQYF. The genes are TRBV19 and TRBJ2-7, with D unresolved. Germline V gene sequence: CDR1 LNHDA, CDR2 SQIVND (reference sequence). V lost 5 bases, J lost 3 bases, and 17 bases lay in between. This CDR3 spans 15 amino acids.

This chain links TRBV7-8 with TRBJ2-1; 9 bases match TRBD2. Germline CDR1 and CDR2: SGHVS and FQNEAQ. This CDR3 is built from 16 residues. Unmatched junction bases numbered 12, after V lost 5 bases and J lost 7 bases. This chain's CDR3 is CASSPYDSGSRNEQFF. The CDR3 DNA reads TGTGCCAGCAGCCCGTACGATAGCGGGAGCAGGAATGAGCAGTTCTTC.

This clonotype was observed a few times. This chain connects TRBV2 to TRBJ2-2, with D possibly being TRBD2 (5 bases). V lost 6 bases and J 7 bases, leaving 15 bases between the germline ends. CDR3 length: 14 residues. CDR1 SNHLY and CDR2 FYNNEI come from the germline V gene. CDR3 bases: TGTGCCAGCAGCCCGAGAATACTAGACGGGGAGCTGTTTTTT. It translates to CASSPRILDGELFF.

This clonotype has more than one count but fewer than ten. The chain is built from TRBV18 and TRBJ1-4; D may be TRBD1 (5 bases). Deletions cut 3 bases from V and 7 bases from J, with 12 bases between. CDR1 is KGHSH, CDR2 LQKENI, per germline. The length of the CDR3 is 14 residues. CDR3 sequence (DNA): TGTGCCAGCTCACCCGGATGGGGGACTGAAAAACTGTTTTTT. Translation: CASSPGWGTEKLFF.

About this clonotype itself: A read error may explain this, as a much larger clone is one base away. The chain carries TRBV12-3 or TRBV12-4 and TRBJ2-2, with D perhaps TRBD1 or TRBD2 (6 bases each). V was pared by 7 bases and J by 4 bases, with 13 bases between. The CDR3 runs to 14 residues. The DNA of the CDR3 is TGTGCCAGCACCCCGGGGGCGGGCACCGGGGAGCTGTTTTTT. It codes for CASTPGAGTGELFF.